The table lists the clone carrying this TCR beta chain with a few counts. The target antigen is unknown. Cultured CD4+ T cells had their DNA profiled by the Oncomine TCR Beta short-read assay. Cultured CD4+ T cells were the source of extracted genomic DNA. TCRdb analysed the PCR reads with MiXCR anew, one entry per CDR3 protein. The sample contains about 11,000 distinct CDR3 sequences, 44% of which appear only once. The data belong to a study of vaccination and CD4 T cells after COVID-19. Study findings and constraints: Median SARS-CoV-2-reactive clonotype numbers went from approximately 21 to 40; this increase was not significant.

Treatment reported: roughly nine-day PBMC culture with coronavirus spike peptide pools or control peptides (ViraFEST assay). Looked up from germline, CDR1 is MNHEY and CDR2 is SVGAGI. CDR3 length: 13 amino acids. J lost 9 bases, V lost 2 bases, and 3 bases had no gene match. This TCR came from a human donor who had recovered from COVID-19. The chain joins TRBV6-5 to TRBJ1-1, with TRBD1 matching 10 bases. The sequencing sample was made of CD4+ T cells from blood, cultured in vitro. CDR3: CASSYRQGAQAFF. The CDR3, as DNA: TGTGCCAGCAGTTACAGACAGGGGGCTCAAGCTTTCTTT.